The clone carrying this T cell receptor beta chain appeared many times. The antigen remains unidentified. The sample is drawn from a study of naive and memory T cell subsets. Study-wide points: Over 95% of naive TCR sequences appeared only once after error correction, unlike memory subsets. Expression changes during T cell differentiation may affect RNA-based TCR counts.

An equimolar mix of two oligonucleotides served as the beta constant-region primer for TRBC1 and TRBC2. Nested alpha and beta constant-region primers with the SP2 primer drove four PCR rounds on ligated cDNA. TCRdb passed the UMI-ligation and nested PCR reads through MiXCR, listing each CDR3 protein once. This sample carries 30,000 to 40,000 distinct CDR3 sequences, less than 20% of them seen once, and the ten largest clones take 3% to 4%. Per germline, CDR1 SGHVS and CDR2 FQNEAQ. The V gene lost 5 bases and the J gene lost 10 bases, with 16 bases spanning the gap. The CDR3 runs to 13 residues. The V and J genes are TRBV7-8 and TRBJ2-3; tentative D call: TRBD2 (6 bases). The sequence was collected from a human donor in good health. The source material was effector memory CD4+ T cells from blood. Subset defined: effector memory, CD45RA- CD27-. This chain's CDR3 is CASSAPGLRPQYF. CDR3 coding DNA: TGTGCCAGCAGCGCGCCGGGACTCAGGCCGCAGTATTTT.